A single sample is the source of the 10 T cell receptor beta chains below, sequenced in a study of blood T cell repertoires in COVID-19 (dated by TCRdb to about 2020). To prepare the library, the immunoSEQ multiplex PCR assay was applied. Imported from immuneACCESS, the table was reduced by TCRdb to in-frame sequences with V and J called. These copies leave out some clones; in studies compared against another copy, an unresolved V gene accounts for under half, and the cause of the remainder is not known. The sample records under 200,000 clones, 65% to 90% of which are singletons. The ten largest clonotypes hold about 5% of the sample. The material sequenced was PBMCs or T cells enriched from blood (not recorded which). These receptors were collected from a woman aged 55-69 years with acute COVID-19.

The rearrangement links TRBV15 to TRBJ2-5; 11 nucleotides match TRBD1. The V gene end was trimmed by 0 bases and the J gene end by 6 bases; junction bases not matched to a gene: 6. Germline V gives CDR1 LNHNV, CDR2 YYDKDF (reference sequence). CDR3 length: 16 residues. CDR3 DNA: TGTGCCACCAGCAGAGATACGGGGACAGGGGGGAAGACCCAGTACTTC. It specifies CATSRDTGTGGKTQYF.

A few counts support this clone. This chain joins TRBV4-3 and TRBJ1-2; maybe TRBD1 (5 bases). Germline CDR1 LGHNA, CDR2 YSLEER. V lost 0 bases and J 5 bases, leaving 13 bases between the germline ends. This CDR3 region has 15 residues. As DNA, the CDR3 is TGCGCCAGCAGCCAAGAAAGCCGGGGGTCTTATGGCTACACCTTC. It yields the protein CASSQESRGSYGYTF.

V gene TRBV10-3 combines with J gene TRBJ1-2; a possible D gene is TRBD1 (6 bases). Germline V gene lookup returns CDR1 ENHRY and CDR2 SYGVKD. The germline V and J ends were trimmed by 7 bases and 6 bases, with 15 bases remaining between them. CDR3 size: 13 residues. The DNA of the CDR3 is TGTGCCATCATCGGAACAGGGTATGATGGCTACACCTTC. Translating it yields CAIIGTGYDGYTF.

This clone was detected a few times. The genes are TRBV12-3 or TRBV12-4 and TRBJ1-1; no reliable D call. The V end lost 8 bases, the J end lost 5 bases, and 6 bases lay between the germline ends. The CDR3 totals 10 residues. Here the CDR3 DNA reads TGTGCCAGCCGAGGGACTGAAGCTTTCTTT. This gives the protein CASRGTEAFF.

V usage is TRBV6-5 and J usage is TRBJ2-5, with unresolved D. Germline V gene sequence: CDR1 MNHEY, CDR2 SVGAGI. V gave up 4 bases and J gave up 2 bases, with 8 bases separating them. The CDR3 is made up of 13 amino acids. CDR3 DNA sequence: TGTGCCAGCAGTTCTACGTTACAAGAGACCCAGTACTTC. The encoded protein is CASSSTLQETQYF.

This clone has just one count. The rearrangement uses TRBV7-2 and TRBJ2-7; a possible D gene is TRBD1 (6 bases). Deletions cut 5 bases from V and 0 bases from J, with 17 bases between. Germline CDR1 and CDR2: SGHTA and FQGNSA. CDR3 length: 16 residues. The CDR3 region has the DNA TGTGCCAGCAGCCCCATTGGGGGCGGGTACTCCTACGAGCAGTACTTC. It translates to CASSPIGGGYSYEQYF. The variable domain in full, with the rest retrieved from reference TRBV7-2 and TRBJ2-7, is GAGVSQSPSNKVTEKGKDVELRCDPISGHTALYWYRQSLGQGLEFLIYFQGNSAPDKSGLPSDRFSAERTGGSVSTLTIQRTQQEDSAVYLCASSPIGGGYSYEQYFGPGTRLTVT.

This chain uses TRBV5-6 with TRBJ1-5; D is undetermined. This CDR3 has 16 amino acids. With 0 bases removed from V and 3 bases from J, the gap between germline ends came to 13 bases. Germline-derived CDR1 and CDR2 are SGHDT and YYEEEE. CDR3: CASSLGGGGFNQPQHF. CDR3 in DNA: TGTGCCAGCAGCTTGGGGGGAGGAGGCTTCAATCAGCCCCAGCATTTT.

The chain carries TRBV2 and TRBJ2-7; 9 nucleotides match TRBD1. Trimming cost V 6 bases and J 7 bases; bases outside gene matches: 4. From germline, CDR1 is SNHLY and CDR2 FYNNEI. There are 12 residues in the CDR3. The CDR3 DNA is TGTGCCAGCAGACAGGGGGCGCGGGAGCAGTACGTC. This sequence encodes CASRQGAREQYV.

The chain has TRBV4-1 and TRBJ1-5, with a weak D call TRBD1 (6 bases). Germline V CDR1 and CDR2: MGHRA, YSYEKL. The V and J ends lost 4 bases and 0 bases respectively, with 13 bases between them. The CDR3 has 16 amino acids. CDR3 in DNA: TGCGCCAGCAGCCCCAAGGACAGCCATAGCAATCAGCCCCAGCATTTT. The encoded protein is CASSPKDSHSNQPQHF.

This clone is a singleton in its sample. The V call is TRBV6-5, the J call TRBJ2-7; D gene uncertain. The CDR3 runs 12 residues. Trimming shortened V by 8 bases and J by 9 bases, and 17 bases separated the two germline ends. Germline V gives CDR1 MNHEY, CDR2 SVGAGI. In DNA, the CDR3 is TGTGCCAGCTTCCACTCGGTTGCGTCGCAGTACGTC. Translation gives CASFHSVASQYV.